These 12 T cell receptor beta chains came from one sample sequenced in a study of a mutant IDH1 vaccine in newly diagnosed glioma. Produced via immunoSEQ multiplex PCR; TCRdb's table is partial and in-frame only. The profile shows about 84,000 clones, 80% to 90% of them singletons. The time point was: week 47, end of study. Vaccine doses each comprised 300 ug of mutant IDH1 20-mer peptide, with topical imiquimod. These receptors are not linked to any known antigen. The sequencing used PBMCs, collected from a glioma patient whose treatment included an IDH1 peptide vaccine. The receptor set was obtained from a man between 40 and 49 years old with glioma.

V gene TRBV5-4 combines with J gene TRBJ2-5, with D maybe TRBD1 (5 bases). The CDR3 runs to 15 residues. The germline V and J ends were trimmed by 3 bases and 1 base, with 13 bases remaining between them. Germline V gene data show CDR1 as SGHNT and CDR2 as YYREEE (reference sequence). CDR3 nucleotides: TGTGCCAGCAGCTCCACCTACAGGCCCCAAGAGACCCAGTACTTC. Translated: CASSSTYRPQETQYF.

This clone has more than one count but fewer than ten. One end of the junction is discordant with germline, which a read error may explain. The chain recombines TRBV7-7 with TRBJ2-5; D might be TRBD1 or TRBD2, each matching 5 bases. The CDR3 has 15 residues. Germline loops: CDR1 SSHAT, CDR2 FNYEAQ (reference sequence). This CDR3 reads CASSLSGTAQETQYF. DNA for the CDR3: TGTGCTAGCAGCTTATCGGGGACGGCTCAAGAGACCCAGTACTTC.

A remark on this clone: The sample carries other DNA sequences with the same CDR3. CDR3 loop: CASGLNTEAFF. CDR3 DNA: TGTGCTAGTGGTTTGAACACTGAAGCTTTCTTT. The rearrangement links TRBV12-5 to TRBJ1-1; D unclear. Germline CDR1 LGHNT, CDR2 FRNRAP. Trimming took off 2 bases at V and 2 bases at J, with 0 bases between the two ends. The CDR3 runs to 11 residues.

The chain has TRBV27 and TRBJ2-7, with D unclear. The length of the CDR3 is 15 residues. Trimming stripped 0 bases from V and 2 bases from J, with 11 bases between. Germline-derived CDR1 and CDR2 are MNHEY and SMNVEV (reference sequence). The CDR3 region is CASSLSGSSAYEQYF. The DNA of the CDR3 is TGTGCCAGCAGTTTATCGGGTAGTTCCGCCTACGAGCAGTACTTC.

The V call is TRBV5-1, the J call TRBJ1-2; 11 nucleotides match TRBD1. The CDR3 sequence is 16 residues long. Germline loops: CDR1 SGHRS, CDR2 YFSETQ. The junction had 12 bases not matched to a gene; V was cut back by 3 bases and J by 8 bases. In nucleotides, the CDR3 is TGCGCCAGCAGCTCGGGACAGGGGGTGACGGTTGGAGGCTACACCTTC. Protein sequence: CASSSGQGVTVGGYTF. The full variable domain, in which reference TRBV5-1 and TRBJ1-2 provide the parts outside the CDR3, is KAGVTQTPRYLIKTRGQQVTLSCSPISGHRSVSWYQQTPGQGLQFLFEYFSETQRNKGNFPGRFSGRQFSNSRSEMNVSTLELGDSALYLCASSSGQGVTVGGYTFGSGTRLTVV.

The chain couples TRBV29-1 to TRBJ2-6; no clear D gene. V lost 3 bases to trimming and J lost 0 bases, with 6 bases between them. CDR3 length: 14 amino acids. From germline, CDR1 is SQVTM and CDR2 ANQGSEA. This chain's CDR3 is CSVEPSSGANVLTF. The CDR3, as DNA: TGCAGCGTTGAGCCCAGCTCTGGGGCCAACGTCCTGACTTTC.

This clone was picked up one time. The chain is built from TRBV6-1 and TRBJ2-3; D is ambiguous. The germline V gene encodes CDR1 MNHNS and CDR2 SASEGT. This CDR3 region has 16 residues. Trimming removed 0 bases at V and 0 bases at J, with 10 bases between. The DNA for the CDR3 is TGTGCCAGCAGTGAAGCAGTCGGGCCTAGCACAGATACGCAGTATTTT. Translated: CASSEAVGPSTDTQYF.

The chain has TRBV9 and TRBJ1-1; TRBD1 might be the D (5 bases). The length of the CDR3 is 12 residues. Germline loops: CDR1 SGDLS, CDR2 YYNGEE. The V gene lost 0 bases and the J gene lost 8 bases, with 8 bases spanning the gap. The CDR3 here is CASSVVGAEAFF. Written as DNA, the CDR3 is TGTGCCAGCAGCGTAGTCGGGGCCGAAGCTTTCTTT.

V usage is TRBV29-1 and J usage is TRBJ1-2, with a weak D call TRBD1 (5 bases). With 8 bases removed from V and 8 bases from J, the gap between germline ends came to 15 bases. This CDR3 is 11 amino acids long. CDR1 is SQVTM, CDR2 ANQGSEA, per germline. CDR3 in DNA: TGCAGCCTCGGGGCGGTTGGGGGCTACACCTTC. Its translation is CSLGAVGGYTF.

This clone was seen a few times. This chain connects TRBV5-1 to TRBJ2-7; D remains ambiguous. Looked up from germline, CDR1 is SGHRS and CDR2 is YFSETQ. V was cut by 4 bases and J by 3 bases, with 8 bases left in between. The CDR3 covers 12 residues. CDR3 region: CASSADLYEQYF. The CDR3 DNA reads TGCGCCAGCAGCGCGGACCTCTACGAGCAGTACTTC.

Here the CDR3 reads CASSEGGGSSREQYF. In DNA, the CDR3 is TGTGCCAGCAGTGAGGGAGGGGGCAGTTCGCGGGAGCAGTACTTC. The chain uses TRBV25-1 and TRBJ2-7; D may be TRBD1 or TRBD2 (7 bases each). The CDR3 sequence is 15 residues long. Germline V lookup: CDR1 MGHDK, CDR2 SYGVNS. The V end lost 3 bases, the J end lost 7 bases, and 19 bases lay between the germline ends.

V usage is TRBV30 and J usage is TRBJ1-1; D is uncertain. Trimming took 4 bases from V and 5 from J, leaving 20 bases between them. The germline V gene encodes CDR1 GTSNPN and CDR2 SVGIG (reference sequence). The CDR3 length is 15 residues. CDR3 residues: CAWKGRERVKTEAFF. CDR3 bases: TGTGCCTGGAAGGGTAGGGAAAGGGTAAAGACTGAAGCTTTCTTT.